The 30 T cell receptor beta chains below come from one sample, sequenced in a study of cytomegalovirus exposure and HLA in healthy donors. Measured with immunoSEQ multiplex PCR; TCRdb has only the in-frame clones, and not every one. The repertoire holds about 130,000 clones, with around nine tenths as singletons. The material sequenced was PBMCs. The receptor set was obtained from a man younger than 40 in good health and CMV-seronegative.

The chain joins TRBV5-4 to TRBJ2-3; D possibly corresponds to TRBD1 (5 bases). This CDR3 contains 15 residues. Per germline, CDR1 SGHNT and CDR2 YYREEE (reference sequence). The germline V and J ends were trimmed by 5 bases and 2 bases, with 15 bases remaining between them. CDR3 nucleotides: TGTGCCAGCAGGTTAATACAAGGGGACACAGATACGCAGTATTTT. Residues: CASRLIQGDTDTQYF.

The chain is built from TRBV7-9 and TRBJ2-5; D gene ambiguous. V lost 3 bases and J 5 bases, leaving 13 bases between the germline ends. Germline values: CDR1 SEHNR, CDR2 FQNEAQ (reference sequence). The CDR3 length is 14 residues. Here the CDR3 reads CASSFPIQMETQYF. Here the CDR3 DNA reads TGTGCCAGCAGCTTCCCGATACAAATGGAGACCCAGTACTTC.

DNA of the CDR3: TGTGCCAGCAGCGTATCGGGGGGATTCGGCTACACCTTC. Translating it yields CASSVSGGFGYTF. V and J are TRBV9 and TRBJ1-2; a possible D gene is TRBD1 (5 bases). The CDR3 has 13 amino acids. The V gene's germline CDR1 is SGDLS and CDR2 YYNGEE. V was pared by 1 base and J by 8 bases, with 12 bases between.

The chain links TRBV7-9 to TRBJ2-1, with D possibly matching TRBD2 (5 bases). The CDR3 runs 12 residues. The germline V gene encodes CDR1 SEHNR and CDR2 FQNEAQ (reference sequence). V gave up 2 bases and J gave up 10 bases, with 9 bases separating them. For the CDR3, the DNA is TGTGCCAGCAGCTTACTAGCAGTCGAGCAGTTCTTC. This sequence encodes CASSLLAVEQFF.

The genes are TRBV18 and TRBJ1-1; 7 bases map to TRBD1. In germline, CDR1 is KGHSH, CDR2 LQKENI. The CDR3 has 15 residues. V was pared by 5 bases and J by 6 bases, with 12 bases of the junction left unmatched. CDR3 bases: TGTGCCAGCTCAGGTAGGGACAGACGTGGCCCTGAAGCTTTCTTT. Amino acid sequence: CASSGRDRRGPEAFF. The full variable domain, rest sourced from reference TRBV18 and TRBJ1-1, is NAGVMQNPRHLVRRRGQEARLRCSPMKGHSHVYWYRQLPEEGLKFMVYLQKENIIDESGMPKERFSAEFPKEGPSILRIQQVVRGDSAAYFCASSGRDRRGPEAFFGQGTRLTVV.

The chain uses TRBV9 and TRBJ2-7; 7 nucleotides align to TRBD1. The CDR3 is made up of 15 amino acids. CDR1 is SGDLS and CDR2 is YYNGEE in the germline V gene. The trim removed 0 bases at V and 3 bases at J, leaving 6 bases unmatched. The DNA for the CDR3 is TGTGCCAGCAGCGTAGCTACAGGGGTATACTACGAGCAGTACTTC. It specifies CASSVATGVYYEQYF. The full variable domain, with the rest looked up from reference TRBV9 and TRBJ2-7, is DSGVTQTPKHLITATGQRVTLRCSPRSGDLSVYWYQQSLDQGLQFLIQYYNGEERAKGNILERFSAQQFPDLHSELNLSSLELGDSALYFCASSVATGVYYEQYFGPGTRLTVT.

V and J are TRBV7-8 and TRBJ2-1; 13 nucleotides line up with TRBD2. The CDR3 has 14 residues. Germline values: CDR1 SGHVS, CDR2 FQNEAQ. J was trimmed by 7 bases and V by 5 bases; bases with no gene match: 2. DNA for the CDR3: TGTGCCAGCAGCGGGACTAGCGGGATGAATGAGCAGTTCTTC. Translation gives CASSGTSGMNEQFF.

This sequence joins TRBV5-1 and TRBJ2-7, with 7 positions matching TRBD1. This CDR3 is built from 13 residues. Germline-derived CDR1 and CDR2 are SGHRS and YFSETQ. The junction had 4 bases not matched to a gene; V was cut back by 4 bases and J by 3 bases. The CDR3 here is CASSTTGIYEQYF. The CDR3 region has the DNA TGCGCCAGCAGCACGACAGGGATCTACGAGCAGTACTTC.

This chain links TRBV30 with TRBJ1-4; D remains unclear. V shed 8 bases and J shed 7 bases, with 11 bases lying between them. The CDR3 is 11 residues long. Germline CDR1 GTSNPN, CDR2 SVGIG (reference sequence). CDR3 DNA sequence: TGTGCCCTGACACTGGTTGAAAAACTGTTTTTT. Its protein is CALTLVEKLFF.

The chain combines TRBV29-1 with TRBJ2-5, with TRBD1 matching over 7 bases. CDR1 and CDR2 (germline): SQVTM, ANQGSEA. The CDR3 length is 14 residues. The J segment lost 4 bases and the V segment lost 3 bases, leaving 8 bases of the junction unmatched. The CDR3: CSVEGQKGPETQYF. CDR3 coding DNA: TGCAGCGTTGAGGGACAGAAGGGCCCAGAGACCCAGTACTTC.

The chain couples TRBV28 to TRBJ2-7, with a possible D match to TRBD2 (6 bases). V shed 3 bases and J shed 9 bases, with 9 bases lying between them. CDR1 is MDHEN and CDR2 is SYDVKM in the germline V gene. This CDR3 has 11 residues. CDR3: CASSLRRGQYF. Written as DNA, the CDR3 is TGTGCCAGCAGTTTGAGGAGGGGGCAGTACTTC.

The J gene is TRBJ2-3, the V gene TRBV28; TRBD2 aligns across 9 bases. The CDR3 has 15 residues. The V gene end was trimmed by 7 bases and the J gene end by 4 bases; junction bases not matched to a gene: 9. CDR1 is MDHEN, CDR2 SYDVKM, per germline. Written as DNA, the CDR3 is TGTGCCAGCACGCGAAGTAGCGGGAGAGCAGATACGCAGTATTTT. Its translation is CASTRSSGRADTQYF.

The chain recombines TRBV25-1 with TRBJ2-3; 10 bases fit TRBD1. The J segment lost 4 bases and the V segment lost 1 base, leaving 2 bases of the junction unmatched. This CDR3 comprises 15 residues. Germline-derived CDR1 and CDR2 are MGHDK and SYGVNS. The CDR3 is CASSEWGTGADTQYF. Written as DNA, the CDR3 is TGTGCCAGCAGTGAATGGGGGACAGGGGCAGATACGCAGTATTTT.

The gene calls are TRBV5-6 and TRBJ2-7; the D gene is possibly TRBD2 (6 bases). Germline V lookup: CDR1 SGHDT, CDR2 YYEEEE. V was pared by 2 bases and J by 3 bases, with 12 bases between. CDR3 size: 14 residues. In DNA, the CDR3 is TGTGCCAGCAGCTTCGGGGACTCCGACTACGAGCAGTACTTC. Protein sequence: CASSFGDSDYEQYF.

This chain joins TRBV6-1 and TRBJ1-4; the match to TRBD1 covers 7 bases. Per the germline V gene, CDR1 is MNHNS and CDR2 is SASEGT. The V segment lost 5 bases and the J segment 8 bases; nucleotides outside the gene matches: 8. CDR3 length equals 14 residues. CDR3 sequence reads: CASSLGGGEEKLFF. As DNA, the CDR3 is TGTGCCAGCAGTTTAGGAGGGGGCGAGGAAAAACTGTTTTTT.

J is TRBJ2-2 and V is TRBV7-9, with a tentative D call TRBD1 (5 bases). Germline values: CDR1 SEHNR, CDR2 FQNEAQ (reference sequence). This CDR3 is built from 14 residues. The V and J ends lost 4 bases and 1 base respectively, with 7 bases between them. The CDR3 is CASSSGMNTGELFF. CDR3 sequence (DNA): TGTGCCAGCAGCTCAGGGATGAACACCGGGGAGCTGTTTTTT.

The chain uses TRBV27 and TRBJ1-2, with D uncertain. The germline CDR1 and CDR2 sequences are MNHEY and SMNVEV (reference sequence). Trimming removed 11 bases from V and 10 bases from J, with 26 bases in between. The CDR3 sequence is 14 residues long. CDR3 DNA: TGTGCCGCCGCCCCGCCCCTCCGGGTGCCTTCCTACACCTTC. It translates to CAAAPPLRVPSYTF.

This chain joins TRBV30 and TRBJ2-7; no definite D call. The CDR3 spans 15 residues. V lost 2 bases to trimming and J lost 3 bases, with 17 bases between them. Germline lookup yields CDR1 GTSNPN and CDR2 SVGIG (reference sequence). CDR3 in DNA: TGTGCCTGGAGTTCAACAGAATATCTATTCTACGAGCAGTACTTC. Its protein product is CAWSSTEYLFYEQYF. The full variable domain, rest sourced from reference TRBV30 and TRBJ2-7, is SQTIHQWPATLVQPVGSPLSLECTVEGTSNPNLYWYRQAAGRGLQLLFYSVGIGQISSEVPQNLSASRPQDRQFILSSKKLLLSDSGFYLCAWSSTEYLFYEQYFGPGTRLTVT.

The chain employs TRBV11-2 and TRBJ1-5; D might be TRBD1 (5 bases). The CDR3 is 13 residues long. CDR1 is SGHAT and CDR2 is FQNNGV in the germline V gene. V shed 8 bases and J shed 4 bases, with 12 bases lying between them. In DNA, the CDR3 is TGTGCCAGCTCCGGACATCCTAATCAGCCCCAGCATTTT. Its protein product is CASSGHPNQPQHF.

The J gene is TRBJ2-3, the V gene TRBV9; D perhaps matches TRBD1 (5 bases). V gave up 0 bases and J gave up 3 bases, with 5 bases separating them. The CDR3 sequence is 13 residues long. Germline V gene sequence: CDR1 SGDLS, CDR2 YYNGEE. The DNA of the CDR3 is TGTGCCAGCAGCGTAGGACAGACAGATACGCAGTATTTT. This translates into CASSVGQTDTQYF. Supplemented by reference TRBV9 and TRBJ2-3, the full variable domain reads DSGVTQTPKHLITATGQRVTLRCSPRSGDLSVYWYQQSLDQGLQFLIQYYNGEERAKGNILERFSAQQFPDLHSELNLSSLELGDSALYFCASSVGQTDTQYFGPGTRLTVL.

V and J are TRBV16 and TRBJ1-2; the D is unclear. The CDR3 totals 13 residues. The germline CDR1 and CDR2 sequences are KGHSY and FQNENV. The V end was cut by 5 bases, the J end by 4 bases, with 11 bases between. Here the CDR3 reads CASSFAAGYGYTF. Written as DNA, the CDR3 is TGTGCCAGCAGCTTCGCCGCGGGCTATGGCTACACCTTC.

This chain connects TRBV5-1 to TRBJ2-2, with a possible D match to TRBD1 (5 bases). The CDR3 loop spans 16 amino acids. Deletions cut 4 bases from V and 3 bases from J, with 16 bases between. The germline V gene encodes CDR1 SGHRS and CDR2 YFSETQ. The CDR3 loop reads CASSLMSTGYTGELFF. The CDR3 DNA sequence: TGCGCCAGCAGCCTTATGTCCACAGGATACACCGGGGAGCTGTTTTTT.

The V call is TRBV6-4, the J call TRBJ2-2, with D perhaps matching TRBD2 (5 bases). Trimming cost V 4 bases and J 1 base, with 10 bases left between them. The germline V gene encodes CDR1 MRHNA and CDR2 SNTAGT. The CDR3 consists of 15 residues. This CDR3 is CASSGLAGNTGELFF. In DNA form, the CDR3 reads TGTGCCAGCAGTGGGCTAGCAGGGAACACCGGGGAGCTGTTTTTT.

The chain is built from TRBV7-2 and TRBJ2-6; D unclear. The germline gives CDR1 SGHTA, CDR2 FQGNSA. V was cut by 1 base and J by 2 bases, with 9 bases left in between. The CDR3 has 16 residues. The CDR3 loop reads CASSLVFGAGANVLTF. CDR3 nucleotides: TGTGCCAGCAGCTTAGTTTTCGGAGCTGGGGCCAACGTCCTGACTTTC.

This clone was picked up a small number of times. The chain uses TRBV4-3 and TRBJ1-2; D gene uncertain. The CDR3 consists of 15 residues. Germline values: CDR1 LGHNA, CDR2 YSLEER. Trimming left V 0 bases short and J 4 bases short, with 12 bases between. The CDR3: CASSQDTQAPYGYTF. In DNA form, the CDR3 reads TGCGCCAGCAGCCAAGATACCCAGGCACCCTATGGCTACACCTTC.

The chain employs TRBV4-3 and TRBJ2-3, with TRBD1 identical over 7 bases. The CDR3 is made up of 15 amino acids. Germline trimming cut 3 bases from V and 2 bases from J; bases unmatched to any gene: 5. CDR1 and CDR2 from the germline V gene are LGHNA and YSLEER. In nucleotides, the CDR3 is TGCGCCAGCAGCCAGGACAGGCGCTACACAGATACGCAGTATTTT. Translation: CASSQDRRYTDTQYF.

The chain uses TRBV4-3 and TRBJ1-1, with 7 bases fitting TRBD1. Germline CDR1 and CDR2: LGHNA and YSLEER. This CDR3 contains 13 residues. J lost 4 bases, V lost 3 bases, and 2 bases had no gene match. CDR3 DNA: TGCGCCAGCAGCCAGGGACAGTTCACTGAAGCTTTCTTT. Protein: CASSQGQFTEAFF.

This chain joins TRBV6-5 and TRBJ1-2, with D hard to call. Germline V gene sequence: CDR1 MNHEY, CDR2 SVGAGI. This CDR3 has 14 residues. Trimming stripped 2 bases from V and 7 bases from J, with 14 bases between. The CDR3 here is CASSYTGGVTGYTF. CDR3 sequence (DNA): TGTGCCAGCAGTTACACCGGCGGGGTTACTGGCTACACCTTC.

This clone was detected a few times. The chain has TRBV4-1 and TRBJ2-7; 8 bases fit TRBD1. The ends lost 4 bases at V and 5 bases at J; junction bases unmatched: 7. The CDR3 length is 14 residues. CDR1 and CDR2 (germline): MGHRA, YSYEKL. CDR3 amino acids: CASSPGQGDDEQYF. In nucleotides, the CDR3 is TGCGCCAGCAGCCCCGGACAGGGAGATGACGAGCAGTACTTC.

In regard to this clone: Other DNA sequences in this specimen translate into the identical CDR3. This rearrangement joins TRBV6-4 to TRBJ2-1, with 11 bases matching TRBD2. The CDR3 is 15 amino acids. J lost 4 bases, V lost 1 base, and 0 bases had no gene match. Per germline, CDR1 MRHNA and CDR2 SNTAGT. CDR3 bases: TGTGCCAGCAGTGACTTAGCGGGAGGGTACAATGAGCAGTTCTTC. Protein sequence: CASSDLAGGYNEQFF.